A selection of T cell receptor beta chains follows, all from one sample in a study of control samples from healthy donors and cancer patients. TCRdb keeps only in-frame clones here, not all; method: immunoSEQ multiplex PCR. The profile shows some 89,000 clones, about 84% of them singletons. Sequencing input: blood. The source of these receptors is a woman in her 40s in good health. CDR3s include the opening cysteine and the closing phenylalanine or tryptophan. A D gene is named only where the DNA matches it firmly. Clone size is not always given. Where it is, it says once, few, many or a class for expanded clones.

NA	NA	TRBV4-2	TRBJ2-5	CASSQVSAERQETQYF
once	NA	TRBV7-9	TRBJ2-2	CASSPWSTGELFF
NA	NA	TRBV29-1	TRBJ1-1	CSVEELGQAHTEAFF
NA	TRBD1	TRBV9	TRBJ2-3	CASSAPIRDRATDTQYF
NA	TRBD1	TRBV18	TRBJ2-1	CASSPGTVSYNEQFF
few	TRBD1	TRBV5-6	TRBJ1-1	CASSLAGTGATEAFF
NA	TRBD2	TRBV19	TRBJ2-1	CASSPGAGGEYNEQFF
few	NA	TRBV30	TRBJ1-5	CAWSPMDTYNQPQHF
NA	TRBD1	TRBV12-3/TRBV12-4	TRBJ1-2	CASSLGQGDGYTF
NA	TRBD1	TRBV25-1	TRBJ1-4	CASSENRGGREKLFF
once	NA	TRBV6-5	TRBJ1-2	CASRVTRYGYTF
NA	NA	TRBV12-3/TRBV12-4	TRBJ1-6	CASTYGGGALHF
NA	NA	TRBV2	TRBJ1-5	CATRPQGWSNQPQHF
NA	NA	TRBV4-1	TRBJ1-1	CASSQDQAGYTEAFF
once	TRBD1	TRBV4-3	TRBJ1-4	CASSPRKDRGREKLFF
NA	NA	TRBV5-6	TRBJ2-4	CASSTTGTGIQYF
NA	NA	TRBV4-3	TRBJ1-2	CASSQVWGQNYGYTF
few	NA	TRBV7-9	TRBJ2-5	CASSPQGRETQYF
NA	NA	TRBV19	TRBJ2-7	CAKDTRDEQYF
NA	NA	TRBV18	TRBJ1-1	CASSPLGGAWNTEAFF
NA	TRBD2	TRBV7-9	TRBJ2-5	CASSLTSGGARETQYF
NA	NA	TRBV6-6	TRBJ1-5	CASSYVQDNQPQHF
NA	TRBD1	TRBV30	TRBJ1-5	CAWSEGQGLQPQHF
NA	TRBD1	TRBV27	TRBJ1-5	CASSPDRGSFNQPQHF